Described below is a single T cell receptor beta chain sequence and its context. The antigen remains undetermined. These data originate in a study of graft-versus-host responses after intestinal transplantation. V was cut by 1 base and J by 0 bases, with 10 bases left in between. The V gene's germline CDR1 is SGHDT and CDR2 YYEEEE. The CDR3 sequence is 15 residues long. Profiling relied on immunoSEQ multiplex PCR, and the TCRdb table lists in-frame clones only, not all of them. Among 84,000 or so clones listed, just under 95% were seen once. Sequencing was performed on unstimulated CD4+ T cells sorted from spleen or lymph node cells, taken before intestinal transplant. V and J are TRBV5-6 and TRBJ1-2; unclear D gene. This clonotype was obtained from a human donor who received an intestinal transplant. CDR3 loop: CASSLFTATNYGYTF. For the CDR3, the DNA is TGTGCCAGCAGCTTGTTCACAGCTACTAACTATGGCTACACCTTC.